Presented here are 10 T cell receptor beta chains from one specimen sequenced in a study of PD-L1 blockade in urothelial cancer (dated by TCRdb to the late 2010s). To prepare the library, the immunoSEQ multiplex PCR assay was applied. Here the immuneACCESS table is served through TCRdb, limited to in-frame sequences with V and J called. Missing clones are a known gap in these copies; in checked studies unresolved V genes cover under half, and the rest lacks a known reason. The sample table holds some 50,000 clones, of which around 89% were seen once. Of the sample, roughly 3.6% is held by the ten largest clones. The input for sequencing was PBMCs, taken around atezolizumab (anti-PD-L1) treatment. All receptors derive from an elderly man with urothelial cancer.

The chain joins TRBV27 to TRBJ1-2, with 7 bases aligning to TRBD1. The CDR3 is 16 amino acids. Germline values: CDR1 MNHEY, CDR2 SMNVEV (reference sequence). V was pared by 6 bases and J by 1 base, with 11 bases of the junction left unmatched. The CDR3 nucleotides are TGTGCCAGCAGCTCCCTGAGCCGGGACAGTAACTATGGCTACACCTTC. Protein: CASSSLSRDSNYGYTF.

The chain couples TRBV5-1 to TRBJ1-1; D ambiguous. V was shortened by 0 bases and J by 0 bases, with 12 bases between the two germline ends. The CDR3 loop spans 16 amino acids. Germline V lookup: CDR1 SGHRS, CDR2 YFSETQ. In DNA, the CDR3 is TGCGCCAGCAGCTTGGGGGCAGACACAATGAACACTGAAGCTTTCTTT. Protein: CASSLGADTMNTEAFF.

This chain links TRBV5-4 with TRBJ1-2; D is unresolved. CDR1 is SGHNT and CDR2 is YYREEE in the germline V gene (reference sequence). There are 13 residues in the CDR3. V was pared by 0 bases and J by 4 bases, with 7 bases between. CDR3 sequence reads: CASSLVGSYGYTF. The CDR3 coding sequence is TGTGCCAGCAGCTTGGTGGGGAGCTATGGCTACACCTTC.

The rearrangement links TRBV11-2 to TRBJ1-5; no reliable D call. V was trimmed by 1 base and J by 5 bases, leaving 12 bases between them. Germline CDR1 reads SGHAT; CDR2 reads FQNNGV. CDR3 size: 15 residues. The CDR3 bases are TGTGCCAGCAGCTTAGCCCCTCACCAGGATCAGCCCCAGCATTTT. This codes for CASSLAPHQDQPQHF.

The chain is built from TRBV5-5 and TRBJ2-5, with 8 bases that match TRBD1. The germline gives CDR1 SGHKS, CDR2 YYEKEE (reference sequence). V dropped 4 bases and J dropped 5; count of bases not matched to a gene: 7. This CDR3 is 14 amino acids long. CDR3 DNA: TGTGCCAGCAGCGACGACAGGGGTGGGGAGACCCAGTACTTC. Protein product: CASSDDRGGETQYF. The full variable domain, completed using reference TRBV5-5 and TRBJ2-5, is DAGVTQSPTHLIKTRGQQVTLRCSPISGHKSVSWYQQVLGQGPQFIFQYYEKEERGRGNFPDRFSARQFPNYSSELNVNALLLGDSALYLCASSDDRGGETQYFGPGTRLLVL.

V and J are TRBV6-1 and TRBJ2-3; no firm D call. V was clipped by 1 base and J by 5 bases, with 4 bases between them. CDR1 and CDR2 (germline): MNHNS, SASEGT. This CDR3 has 12 residues. CDR3 bases: TGTGCCAGCAGTGAAGGTCTAGATACGCAGTATTTT. This sequence encodes CASSEGLDTQYF.

The chain has TRBV2 and TRBJ2-3; 9 bases align to TRBD2. The CDR3 length is 16 residues. V lost 6 bases, J lost 0 bases, and 7 bases stayed unmatched. Germline V gene lookup returns CDR1 SNHLY and CDR2 FYNNEI. CDR3 nucleotide sequence: TGTGCCAGCAGGCGGGCTAGCGGGATGAGCACAGATACGCAGTATTTT. It encodes CASRRASGMSTDTQYF.

The rearrangement links TRBV5-1 to TRBJ2-6; D gene uncertain. V was clipped by 4 bases and J by 2 bases, with 7 bases between them. Germline V gene data show CDR1 as SGHRS and CDR2 as YFSETQ. This CDR3 has 14 amino acids. The CDR3 DNA reads as TGCGCCAGCAGCCCAACTGCTGGGGCCAACGTCCTGACTTTC. Translation: CASSPTAGANVLTF.

The chain has TRBV7-2 and TRBJ2-2; 10 bases map to TRBD2. This CDR3 spans 19 amino acids. J was trimmed by 3 bases and V by 1 base; bases with no gene match: 11. Looked up from germline, CDR1 is SGHTA and CDR2 is FQGNSA. In DNA form, the CDR3 reads TGTGCCAGCAGCTTAGGACTTGCTAGCGGGAGAGGGCACACCGGGGAGCTGTTTTTT. It is translated as CASSLGLASGRGHTGELFF.

V is TRBV19 and J is TRBJ2-1, with D perhaps matching TRBD2 (6 bases). The V end was cut by 10 bases, the J end by 7 bases, with 20 bases between. The CDR3 extends over 14 amino acids. CDR1 LNHDA and CDR2 SQIVND come from the germline V gene (reference sequence). The CDR3 sequence is CATYSGTSLNEQFF. The CDR3, as DNA: TGTGCCACCTATTCCGGGACTTCACTAAATGAGCAGTTCTTC.